The entry below gives a single T cell receptor (beta chain) sequence along with its context. Its antigen is unidentified. TCRdb's table, derived via immunoSEQ multiplex PCR, lists solely in-frame clones and lacks some. This sample has roughly 60,000 clones, with about 80% found just once. This sample was included in a study of PD-L1 blockade in urothelial cancer. Turning to the study itself: The year 2014 saw patients start atezolizumab, 1,200 mg intravenously every 3 weeks. Blood analyses occurred 3 weeks (second dose) and 6 weeks post treatment start.

The study's findings and limits: In blood sampled pretreatment, TCR clonality below the median predicted better survival. Patients who had durable benefit saw their tumor-associated blood clones expand more at 3 weeks.

This CDR3 spans 16 amino acids. V was clipped by 4 bases and J by 2 bases; unmatched bases: 8. CDR1 is SGHAT and CDR2 is FQDESV in the germline V gene (reference sequence). The clonotype comes from a man in his 70s with urothelial cancer. This chain links TRBV11-1 with TRBJ2-7; 10 nucleotides align to TRBD1. The input for sequencing was PBMCs, taken around atezolizumab (anti-PD-L1) treatment. The CDR3 loop is CASSSTGTGVAYEQYF. The DNA of the CDR3 is TGTGCCAGCAGCTCCACCGGGACAGGGGTAGCCTACGAGCAGTACTTC.